This record concerns one TCR beta chain sequence. The antigen remains undetermined. The PCR ran on 60 Vbeta and 13 Jbeta primers. Data came from immunoSEQ multiplex PCR; TCRdb stores just in-frame clones and leaves some out. This table holds about 76,000 clones. These data belong to a study of cytomegalovirus exposure and HLA in healthy donors. Study background: In terms of ancestry, the Caucasian-associated cluster contained more than 65% of the approximately 400 genotyped donors.

Study findings and constraints: When presence/absence was analysed, sequencing depth was taken to be roughly uniform across donors. Some V segments could not be told apart, so they were left out, TRBV6-2 and TRBV6-3 among them. In an earlier analysis, about 87% or about 30%: the productive usage of most TCR beta V segments.

This CDR3 spans 14 amino acids. Trimming removed 5 bases from V and 1 base from J, with 11 bases in between. Germline-derived CDR1 and CDR2 are MNHNS and SASEGT. This receptor was obtained from a middle-aged woman in good health and CMV-seropositive. The V gene is TRBV6-1, the J gene TRBJ1-1; D is possibly TRBD1 (6 bases). Specimen: PBMCs. As DNA, the CDR3 is TGTGCCAGCAGTCTCCGACAGGAGAACACTGAAGCTTTCTTT. Translating it yields CASSLRQENTEAFF.